This entry is about one TCR beta chain. Per the original data handling: For nucleated cells, counts were estimated from reference gene primer amplification. Repertoires were generated with immunoSEQ multiplex PCR, while TCRdb's copy carries only in-frame clones and drops some. The V and J calls and clone size were taken over from that table, and D and trimming were inferred from the DNA. The table records a few hundred thousand clones, 80% to 90% of them present only once. This CDR3 is 15 amino acids long. The junction had 3 bases not matched to a gene; V was cut back by 5 bases and J by 0 bases. Germline values: CDR1 KGHSH, CDR2 LQKENI. The data derive from a study of blood T cell repertoires in COVID-19. Study-level background: Researchers got acute and convalescent COVID-19 samples from the United States, Italy and Spain. T cells, B-cell-depleted T cells, or PBMCs provided the cDNA or gDNA that served as material.

The chain employs TRBV18 and TRBJ2-3, with TRBD2 matching 9 bases. This TCR came from a man aged 45-65 years who had recovered from COVID-19. Material for sequencing was peripheral blood. CDR3: CASSTLAGSTDTQYF. The CDR3 DNA reads as TGTGCCAGCTCAACACTAGCGGGTAGCACAGATACGCAGTATTTT.